These 20 T cell receptor beta chains share one sample of origin, sequenced in a study of beta chain features in type 1 diabetes. Of the isolated RNA, all was reverse transcribed, and so the sequenced material was expressed TCRB transcripts. Some clones are missing from TCRdb's copy, which holds only in-frame ones; the method was immunoSEQ multiplex PCR. In the table there are some 150,000 clones, roughly 10% of which are singletons. The specimen was naive CD4+ T cells from blood. The receptors come from a man younger than 35 in good health.

The rearrangement links TRBV14 to TRBJ2-7; D may be TRBD1 (5 bases). In germline, CDR1 is SGHDN, CDR2 FVKESK. This CDR3 has 13 amino acids. V lost 4 bases and J 5 bases, leaving 12 bases between the germline ends. The CDR3 protein is CASSPRQFHEQYF. DNA for the CDR3: TGTGCCAGCAGCCCCCGACAGTTCCACGAGCAGTACTTC.

This chain connects TRBV5-1 to TRBJ2-7; 12 nucleotides match TRBD2. Germline V gives CDR1 SGHRS, CDR2 YFSETQ. V shed 4 bases, J shed 6 bases, and the junction held 5 bases outside the gene matches. The CDR3 is made up of 14 amino acids. The CDR3 loop is CASSPMTSGGEQYF. The DNA for the CDR3 is TGCGCCAGCAGCCCGATGACTAGCGGGGGCGAGCAGTACTTC.

In its sample, this clone was seen a few times. This chain uses TRBV5-6 with TRBJ1-5, with D tentatively TRBD1 (5 bases). The germline V gene has CDR1 SGHDT and CDR2 YYEEEE. V was clipped by 3 bases and J by 6 bases, with 13 bases between them. There are 14 residues in the CDR3. Written as DNA, the CDR3 is TGTGCCAGCAGCTGGGGGGGAGGGGTTCAGCCCCAGCATTTT. Residues: CASSWGGGVQPQHF.

The V gene is TRBV6-6, the J gene TRBJ2-7; tentative D call: TRBD1 (6 bases). The V end was cut by 6 bases, the J end by 12 bases, with 18 bases between. This CDR3 comprises 12 residues. Germline values: CDR1 MNHNY, CDR2 SVGAGI (reference sequence). This CDR3 reads CASSQDSRQSYF. The CDR3 DNA is TGTGCCAGCAGCCAGGACAGCCGCCAGTCGTACTTC.

V is TRBV7-8 and J is TRBJ1-5, with 8 bases matching TRBD1. Germline V gene sequence: CDR1 SGHVS, CDR2 FQNEAQ. The ends lost 4 bases at V and 6 bases at J; junction bases unmatched: 14. There are 17 residues in the CDR3. CDR3 coding DNA: TGTGCCAGCAGCTCCGGACAGGGCGAATTCGTGGGTCAGCCCCAGCATTTT. Protein: CASSSGQGEFVGQPQHF.

This clone showed up just a few times. This chain joins TRBV11-2 and TRBJ2-7, with TRBD2 identical over 9 bases. J was trimmed by 7 bases and V by 3 bases; bases with no gene match: 13. The CDR3 loop spans 16 amino acids. Per germline, CDR1 SGHAT and CDR2 FQNNGV. CDR3 sequence (DNA): TGTGCCAGCAGCTTCGGCCTCCCCGCGGGGGGGCGAGAGCAGTACTTC. Translating it yields CASSFGLPAGGREQYF.

CDR3 in DNA: TGTGCCATCAGCCATGGGAGAAGCGGGGGGCTCGGGGAGCTGTTTTTT. Residues: CAISHGRSGGLGELFF. The chain employs TRBV10-3 and TRBJ2-2, with 9 positions matching TRBD2. Germline lookup yields CDR1 ENHRY and CDR2 SYGVKD. The CDR3 is made up of 16 amino acids. V shed 6 bases and J 7 bases; nucleotides not matched to a gene: 12.

This clone occurred many times. The CDR3 DNA reads TGCAGCGTTTTAGTGGGGACAGGGTTTGACGAGCAGTACTTC. This codes for CSVLVGTGFDEQYF. The genes are TRBV29-1 and TRBJ2-7; 9 positions agree with TRBD1. This CDR3 spans 14 amino acids. V was pared by 5 bases and J by 5 bases, with 10 bases of the junction left unmatched. CDR1 and CDR2 (germline): SQVTM, ANQGSEA.

This clone has at least ten counts. The chain carries TRBV29-1 and TRBJ1-4; TRBD1 is a possible D gene (6 bases). CDR3 length: 13 amino acids. The V gene's germline CDR1 is SQVTM and CDR2 ANQGSEA. Between the trimmed V and J ends, which lost 7 bases and 8 bases, there was a span of 17 bases. CDR3 DNA: TGCAGCGCTCTAACAGGGTTAGGCGAAAAACTGTTTTTT. Translated, it gives CSALTGLGEKLFF. The entire variable domain, with the rest obtained from reference TRBV29-1 and TRBJ1-4, is as follows: SAVISQKPSRDICQRGTSLTIQCQVDSQVTMMFWYRQQPGQSLTLIATANQGSEATYESGFVIDKFPISRPNLTFSTLTVSNMSPEDSSIYLCSALTGLGEKLFFGSGTQLSVL.

The chain is built from TRBV5-6 and TRBJ2-1, with D perhaps TRBD1 (7 bases). Germline loops: CDR1 SGHDT, CDR2 YYEEEE. Trimming pared 3 bases from V and 1 base from J, leaving 14 bases between. This CDR3 spans 16 amino acids. This chain's CDR3 is CASSSEGQKSYNEQFF. The CDR3 DNA reads as TGTGCCAGCAGCTCGGAGGGACAGAAATCCTACAATGAGCAGTTCTTC.

This clone was observed a handful of times. CDR3 sequence: CASSSGTTLPTDTQYF. The CDR3 nucleotides are TGTGCCAGCAGCTCCGGGACAACACTCCCCACAGATACGCAGTATTTT. The chain carries TRBV11-3 and TRBJ2-3; D possibly corresponds to TRBD1 (6 bases). The CDR3 covers 16 residues. Trimming shortened V by 4 bases and J by 2 bases, and 16 bases separated the two germline ends. Germline V CDR1 and CDR2: SGHNT, YENEEA.

This sequence joins TRBV10-3 and TRBJ2-1; TRBD1 matches at 7 bases. V dropped 0 bases and J dropped 8; count of bases not matched to a gene: 4. CDR1 is ENHRY, CDR2 SYGVKD, per germline. There are 14 residues in the CDR3. In DNA, the CDR3 is TGTGCCATCAGTGAGTCGGTAGGGGGCCATGAGCAGTTCTTC. It encodes CAISESVGGHEQFF.

This clone came up a few times. This chain's CDR3 is CASSSLQGWMNTEAFF. For the CDR3, the DNA is TGTGCCAGCAGCTCTCTTCAGGGTTGGATGAACACTGAAGCTTTCTTT. The rearrangement joins TRBV14 to TRBJ1-1; a possible D gene is TRBD1 (5 bases). The CDR3 extends over 16 amino acids. Germline loops: CDR1 SGHDN, CDR2 FVKESK. V was clipped by 5 bases and J by 0 bases, with 16 bases between them.

The CDR3 reads CASSSPAGGPADTQYF. The CDR3 nucleotides are TGTGCCAGCAGCTCCCCTGCGGGGGGTCCCGCAGATACGCAGTATTTT. The chain is built from TRBV5-4 and TRBJ2-3; the match to TRBD2 covers 8 bases. Trimming at V came to 3 bases and at J to 4 bases, leaving 10 bases not matched to a gene. The CDR3 totals 16 residues. The germline V gene has CDR1 SGHNT and CDR2 YYREEE (reference sequence).

This clone was seen a handful of times. This sequence joins TRBV6-5 and TRBJ2-7; TRBD1 might be the D (5 bases). CDR1 is MNHEY and CDR2 is SVGAGI in the germline V gene. This CDR3 is built from 15 residues. The V end lost 4 bases, the J end lost 3 bases, and 16 bases lay between the germline ends. Written as DNA, the CDR3 is TGTGCCAGCAGTTTCCATGGGGCAGCCGACTACGAGCAGTACTTC. It translates to CASSFHGAADYEQYF.

This clone was seen ten or more times. This sequence joins TRBV5-1 and TRBJ2-7, with D unclear. Trimming pared 4 bases from V and 1 base from J, leaving 9 bases between. The CDR3 contains 13 residues. Germline CDR1 is SGHRS and CDR2 is YFSETQ. The CDR3 nucleotides are TGCGCCAGCAGCAGTCTGCAGTCCTACGAGCAGTACTTC. Its protein product is CASSSLQSYEQYF.

The CDR3 here is CASSLQGLNTEAFF. CDR3 nucleotide sequence: TGTGCCAGTAGTCTTCAGGGATTGAACACTGAAGCTTTCTTT. This chain joins TRBV19 and TRBJ1-1, with TRBD1 as a possible D gene (5 bases). Per germline, CDR1 LNHDA and CDR2 SQIVND (reference sequence). The CDR3 loop spans 14 amino acids. Between the trimmed V and J ends, which lost 5 bases and 0 bases, there was a span of 10 bases.

This clone was counted between two and nine times. The J gene is TRBJ2-7, the V gene TRBV27; 9 bases match TRBD1. CDR1 MNHEY and CDR2 SMNVEV come from the germline V gene (reference sequence). The V segment lost 3 bases and the J segment 2 bases; nucleotides outside the gene matches: 2. The CDR3 runs 14 residues. The CDR3 reads CASSLDRGPYEQYF. The CDR3 region has the DNA TGTGCCAGCAGTTTGGACAGGGGACCCTACGAGCAGTACTTC.

This clone appeared many times. The CDR3 DNA reads as TGCGCCAGCAGCCTTACAGACGAGGAAAAACTGTTTTTT. Amino acid sequence: CASSLTDEEKLFF. The chain carries TRBV5-1 and TRBJ1-4, with D unresolved. Germline V gene data show CDR1 as SGHRS and CDR2 as YFSETQ. With 4 bases removed from V and 8 bases from J, the gap between germline ends came to 12 bases. The CDR3 runs to 13 residues.

This clone has a count of ten or more. This chain connects TRBV11-2 to TRBJ2-3; 9 nucleotides line up with TRBD1. The V gene's germline CDR1 is SGHAT and CDR2 FQNNGV. V trimming: 5 bases; J trimming: 2 bases; junction bases outside the gene matches: 8. This CDR3 is built from 16 residues. Here the CDR3 DNA reads TGTGCCAGCAGCACACAGGGGGCGACCTTCACAGATACGCAGTATTTT. Residues: CASSTQGATFTDTQYF.